This is a list of T cell receptor beta chains from one sample in a study of blood T cells in healthy people across ages. TCRdb ran MiXCR on the 5' RACE reads and lists one entry per CDR3 protein. The sample shows some 1.5 million distinct CDR3 sequences, 25% to 30% of them seen only once. The sequenced sample consisted of blood. The receptors were gathered from a woman aged 30 to 39 in good health. CDR3s include the opening cysteine and the closing phenylalanine or tryptophan. D genes are given only for firm matches. Clone size, where shown, is once, few, many, or a class for clones that have expanded.

>TRBV5-1|TRBJ2-7|many|-|17
CASSLAGGGGATYEQYF
TGCGCCAGCAGCTTGGCCGGTGGTGGAGGGGCAACCTACGAGCAGTACTTC
>TRBV18|TRBJ2-4|-|-|14
CASSPSPDSIEQDF
TGTGCCAGCTCACCATCTCCGGACAGCATTGAGCAGGACTTC
>TRBV29-1|TRBJ2-1|-|TRBD2|13
CSVEPAGLYEQFF
TGCAGCGTTGAACCAGCGGGGCTCTACGAGCAGTTCTTC
>TRBV12-3/TRBV12-4|TRBJ1-4|-|TRBD1|15
CASRSTGATNEKLFF
TGTGCCAGCAGATCGACAGGGGCAACTAATGAAAAACTGTTTTTT
>TRBV12-3/TRBV12-4|TRBJ1-3|once|-|13
CASSRDIRNTIYF
TGTGCCAGCAGCCGGGACATTCGAAACACCATATATTTT
>TRBV29-1|TRBJ2-1|-|-|13
CSAPGRGFNEQFF
TGCAGCGCCCCAGGGCGGGGCTTCAATGAGCAGTTCTTC
>TRBV6-2/TRBV6-3|TRBJ2-1|once|-|14
CASGRGKSYNEQFF
TGTGCCAGCGGGCGCGGGAAAAGCTACAATGAGCAGTTCTTC
>TRBV20-1|TRBJ2-7|-|-|13
CSARDTGLYEQYF
TGCAGTGCTAGGGATACAGGGTTATACGAGCAGTACTTC
>TRBV20-1|TRBJ2-3|-|TRBD2|15
CSASLAGGPTDTQYF
TGCAGTGCTAGCCTAGCGGGGGGCCCAACAGATACGCAGTATTTT
>TRBV5-1|TRBJ1-1|-|-|14
CASSSGTAGTEAFF
TGCGCCAGCAGCTCGGGGACGGCCGGCACTGAAGCTTTCTTT
>TRBV7-2|TRBJ2-2|-|TRBD1|16
CASSLVSGTVTGELFF
TGTGCCAGCAGCTTAGTATCGGGGACAGTCACCGGGGAGCTGTTTTTT
>TRBV28|TRBJ2-5|many|-|15
CASSTTSGYLETQYF
TGTGCCAGCAGTACCACCTCGGGCTACCTGGAGACCCAGTACTTC
>TRBV20-1|TRBJ1-2|few|-|13
CSAAERGAGGYTF
TGCAGTGCAGCAGAGCGGGGGGCTGGTGGCTACACCTTC
>TRBV20-1|TRBJ2-7|-|TRBD2|15
CSASRSGAAYNEQYF
TGCAGTGCTAGTAGGAGCGGGGCCGCCTACAATGAGCAGTACTTC
>TRBV6-1|TRBJ1-2|-|-|14
CASPGLSPNYGYTF
TGTGCCAGTCCAGGATTATCGCCTAACTATGGCTACACCTTC
>TRBV20-1|TRBJ1-5|-|-|14
CSASQGWGGPPQHF
TGCAGTGCTAGTCAGGGTTGGGGCGGGCCTCCCCAGCATTTT
>TRBV2|TRBJ2-7|-|-|15
CASRRAPGVDNEQYF
TGTGCCAGCAGGCGCGCACCTGGCGTCGACAATGAGCAGTACTTC
>TRBV28|TRBJ1-3|-|-|15
CASNSLDQKGNTIYF
TGTGCCAGCAATTCTTTAGACCAGAAGGGAAACACCATATATTTT
>TRBV6-2/TRBV6-3|TRBJ1-5|few|-|16
CASSYSNGRGNQPQHF
TGTGCCAGCAGTTACTCGAACGGACGGGGCAATCAGCCCCAGCATTTT
>TRBV7-8|TRBJ1-5|-|-|15
CASSLGGGDGQPQHF
TGTGCCAGCAGCTTAGGTGGGGGGGACGGTCAGCCCCAGCATTTT
>TRBV7-2|TRBJ1-2|-|-|13
CASSKQQLGGYTF
TGTGCCAGCAGCAAACAGCAGTTGGGCGGCTACACCTTC
>TRBV7-6|TRBJ2-1|few|TRBD1|13
CASSHYRGKEQFF
TGTGCCAGCAGCCATTACAGGGGGAAGGAGCAGTTCTTC
>TRBV19|TRBJ1-2|-|-|15
CASSGPRPVWNGYTF
TGTGCCAGTAGTGGTCCAAGGCCCGTGTGGAATGGCTACACCTTC
>TRBV7-9|TRBJ1-2|-|-|15
CASSLSGQPLRGYTF
TGTGCCAGCAGTCTTAGTGGACAGCCCCTAAGGGGCTACACCTTC
>TRBV2|TRBJ2-2|-|-|14
CASSENRNTGELFF
TGTGCCAGCAGTGAAAACAGGAACACCGGGGAGCTGTTTTTT
>TRBV28|TRBJ1-2|-|TRBD1|15
CASSSSDRVNYGYTF
TGTGCCAGCAGTTCCTCGGACAGGGTGAACTATGGCTACACCTTC
>TRBV28|TRBJ2-7|many|-|13
CASSLKVPYEQYF
TGTGCCAGCAGTTTAAAGGTCCCCTACGAGCAGTACTTC
>TRBV5-1|TRBJ2-1|-|-|13
CASSPPICGEQFF
TGCGCCAGCAGCCCCCCCATCTGTGGGGAGCAGTTCTTC
>TRBV27|TRBJ1-2|-|TRBD1|13
CASRAGQAYGYTF
TGTGCCAGCAGAGCCGGACAGGCCTATGGCTACACCTTC
>TRBV28|TRBJ1-2|few|-|16
CASSLGPGGRTYGYTF
TGTGCCAGCAGTTTGGGGCCTGGGGGGCGGACCTATGGCTACACCTTC
>TRBV7-8|TRBJ2-7|few|-|15
CASSLSRGVGYEQYF
TGTGCCAGCAGCTTAAGTAGAGGTGTTGGCTACGAGCAGTACTTC
>TRBV25-1|TRBJ2-1|-|-|15
CASSDLTGQLREQFF
TGTGCCAGCAGTGATCTCACCGGACAGCTAAGGGAGCAGTTCTTC
>TRBV24-1|TRBJ2-1|-|-|14
CATSDFQSLDEQFF
TGTGCCACCAGTGATTTTCAATCTTTGGATGAGCAGTTCTTC
>TRBV6-5|TRBJ2-3|-|-|15
CASYDPSYSTDTQYF
TGTGCCAGTTACGACCCGTCATATAGCACAGATACGCAGTATTTT
>TRBV2|TRBJ2-7|many|TRBD1|16
CASSATQGAVRNEQYF
TGTGCCAGCAGCGCAACTCAGGGGGCCGTAAGGAACGAGCAGTACTTC
>TRBV7-2|TRBJ1-1|-|TRBD1|14
CASSPFRGGAEAFF
TGTGCCAGCAGCCCGTTCAGGGGGGGTGCTGAAGCTTTCTTT
>TRBV4-1|TRBJ2-1|-|TRBD2|17
CANSQAFRERGPNEQFF
TGCGCCAACAGCCAGGCCTTCCGGGAGCGGGGGCCGAATGAGCAGTTCTTC
>TRBV12-3/TRBV12-4|TRBJ2-4|few|-|13
CASSLGVQALQYF
TGTGCCAGCAGTTTGGGGGTCCAAGCCCTTCAGTACTTC